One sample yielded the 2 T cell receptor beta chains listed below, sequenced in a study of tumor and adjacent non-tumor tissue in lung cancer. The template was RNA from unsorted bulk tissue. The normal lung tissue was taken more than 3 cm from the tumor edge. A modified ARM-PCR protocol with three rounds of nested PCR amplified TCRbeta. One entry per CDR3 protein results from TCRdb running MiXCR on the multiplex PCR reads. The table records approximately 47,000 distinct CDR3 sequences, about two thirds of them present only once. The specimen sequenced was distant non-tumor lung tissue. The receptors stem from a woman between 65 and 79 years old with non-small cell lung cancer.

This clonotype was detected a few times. Here the CDR3 DNA reads TGCAGTGCTAGAGATGTGGCGGGAGACCACACCGGGGAGCTGTTTTTT. Amino acids: CSARDVAGDHTGELFF. The V and J genes are TRBV20-1 and TRBJ2-2, with 7 bases aligning to TRBD2. The CDR3 has 16 amino acids. The J segment lost 3 bases and the V segment lost 0 bases, leaving 7 bases of the junction unmatched. Per the germline V gene, CDR1 is DFQATT and CDR2 is SNEGSKA (reference sequence).

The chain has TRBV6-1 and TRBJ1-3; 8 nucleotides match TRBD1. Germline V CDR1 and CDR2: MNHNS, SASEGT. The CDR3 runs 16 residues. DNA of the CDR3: TGTGTCAACAATCCAGGGGGCTACCCGGGAGGAAACACCATATATTTT. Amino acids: CVNNPGGYPGGNTIYF.